This passage covers 9 T cell receptor beta chains from one sample sequenced in a study of response to subunit inactivated influenza vaccine. One entry per CDR3 protein, called by TCRdb with MiXCR from the RT-PCR reads. The repertoire holds 400,000 to 550,000 distinct CDR3 sequences, roughly 27% seen once, with 1.5% to 2% in the top ten. Material: CD4+ T cells sorted from PBMCs, obtained 4 to 6 days after vaccination. Every receptor here comes from a man between 50 and 59 years old who received an inactivated influenza vaccine.

The genes are TRBV4-3 and TRBJ1-5; D might be TRBD1 (5 bases). Trimming shortened V by 1 base and J by 6 bases, and 10 bases separated the two germline ends. Per the germline V gene, CDR1 is LGHNA and CDR2 is YSLEER. The CDR3 contains 14 residues. The CDR3 coding sequence is TGCGCCAGCAGCCAAGGATTTGGGGGTCAGCCCCAGCATTTT. This encodes CASSQGFGGQPQHF.

J is TRBJ2-3 and V is TRBV12-3 or TRBV12-4, with D maybe TRBD1 (5 bases). Trimming removed 3 bases at V and 2 bases at J, with 12 bases between. CDR3 size: 15 residues. The CDR3 protein is CASSFSRTSTDTQYF. The CDR3 DNA is TGTGCCAGCAGTTTCTCCCGGACATCCACAGATACGCAGTATTTT.

With regard to this clonotype: Germline and junction disagree at one end, which may indicate a read error. V is TRBV20-1 and J is TRBJ2-3; TRBD2 matches at 16 bases. The CDR3 runs 20 residues. Germline CDR1 reads DFQATT; CDR2 reads SNEGSKA (reference sequence). The CDR3 loop is CCASTSAGTSGRGGLDTQYF. The CDR3, as DNA: TGCTGTGCTAGTACCTCCGCCGGGACTAGCGGGAGGGGAGGTCTTGATACGCAGTATTTT.

The chain uses TRBV7-2 and TRBJ2-5, with D unresolved. V was clipped by 6 bases and J by 5 bases, with 7 bases between them. The CDR3 sequence is 11 residues long. Germline V gene data show CDR1 as SGHTA and CDR2 as FQGNSA. The CDR3 bases are TGTGCCAGCAGTGGATCGGAGACCCAGTACTTC. Encoded protein: CASSGSETQYF.

The DNA for the CDR3 is TGTGCCAGCAGTTTTCATCCCCACAATGAGCAGTTCTTC. This sequence encodes CASSFHPHNEQFF. This sequence joins TRBV12-3 or TRBV12-4 and TRBJ2-1, with D hard to call. This CDR3 region has 13 residues. Deletions cut 3 bases from V and 5 bases from J, with 8 bases between.

The chain recombines TRBV7-2 with TRBJ2-7; 11 bases align to TRBD2. This CDR3 has 13 residues. Germline CDR1 is SGHTA and CDR2 is FQGNSA. V trimming: 6 bases; J trimming: 6 bases; junction bases outside the gene matches: 4. This CDR3 is CASRPLAGGEQYF. The CDR3 nucleotides are TGTGCCAGCAGGCCCCTAGCGGGGGGCGAGCAGTACTTC. Based on the CDR3 plus reference TRBV7-2 and TRBJ2-7, the full variable domain is GAGVSQSPSNKVTEKGKDVELRCDPISGHTALYWYRQSLGQGLEFLIYFQGNSAPDKSGLPSDRFSAERTGGSVSTLTIQRTQQEDSAVYLCASRPLAGGEQYFGPGTRLTVT.

This clonotype showed up just a few times. V usage is TRBV10-3 and J usage is TRBJ2-7; D not resolved. Germline lookup yields CDR1 ENHRY and CDR2 SYGVKD. V lost 3 bases and J 6 bases, leaving 12 bases between the germline ends. The CDR3 contains 13 residues. The CDR3 nucleotides are TGTGCCATCAGTGAACAATGGGAACGCGAGCAGTACTTC. This encodes CAISEQWEREQYF.

This clonotype appeared many times. V and J are TRBV15 and TRBJ2-1, with a possible D match to TRBD2 (6 bases). V lost 3 bases to trimming and J lost 4 bases, with 16 bases between them. Germline-derived CDR1 and CDR2 are LNHNV and YYDKDF (reference sequence). The CDR3 loop spans 16 amino acids. CDR3 sequence reads: CATSRLAPGSYNEQFF. The CDR3 nucleotides are TGTGCCACCAGCAGGCTAGCGCCCGGATCGTACAATGAGCAGTTCTTC.

The gene calls are TRBV5-6 and TRBJ2-1; 14 bases match TRBD2. Germline-derived CDR1 and CDR2 are SGHDT and YYEEEE. This CDR3 has 18 residues. With 3 bases clipped from V and 1 base from J, the junction kept 6 bases outside the gene matches. CDR3 sequence reads: CASSSRLAGGPSYNEQFF. CDR3 coding DNA: TGTGCCAGCAGCTCTCGACTAGCGGGAGGGCCGTCCTACAATGAGCAGTTCTTC.